The clone carrying this T cell receptor (beta chain) was found a few times. FACS enriched CD8+ TEMRA cells, while bulk CD8+ and CD4+ were negatively isolated. This sample stems from a study of CD8 T cells in Susac syndrome. V trimming: 6 bases; J trimming: 1 base; junction bases outside the gene matches: 5. Germline loops: CDR1 SQVTM, CDR2 ANQGSEA. The CDR3 covers 13 residues. An input of about 0.5 to 1 ug of RNA was subjected to reverse transcription using random hexamers. An immunoSEQ multiplex PCR generated amplified TCR beta CDR3 products spanning 54 Vbeta and 13 Jbeta. TCRdb passed the immunoSEQ multiplex PCR reads through MiXCR, listing each CDR3 protein once. The sample holds 150,000 or so distinct CDR3 sequences, 90% to 95% seen once.

The receptor's source is a human donor with multiple sclerosis. Sequenced material: CD8+ T cells from PBMCs. V usage is TRBV29-1 and J usage is TRBJ2-7, with 8 bases matching TRBD1. CDR3 region: CSVSRDRSYEQYF. CDR3 coding DNA: TGCAGCGTGTCCCGGGACAGGTCCTACGAGCAGTACTTC.